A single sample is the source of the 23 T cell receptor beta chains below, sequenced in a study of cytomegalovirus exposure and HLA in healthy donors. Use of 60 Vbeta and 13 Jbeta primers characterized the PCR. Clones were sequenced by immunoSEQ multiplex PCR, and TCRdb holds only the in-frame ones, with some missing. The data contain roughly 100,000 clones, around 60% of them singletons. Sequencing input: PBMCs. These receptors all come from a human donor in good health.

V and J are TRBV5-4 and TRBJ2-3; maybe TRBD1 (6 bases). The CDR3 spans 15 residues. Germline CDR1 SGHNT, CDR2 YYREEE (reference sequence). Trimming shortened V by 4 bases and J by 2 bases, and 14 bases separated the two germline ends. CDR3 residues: CASSPWGPATDTQYF. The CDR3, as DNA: TGTGCCAGCAGCCCCTGGGGGCCGGCCACAGATACGCAGTATTTT.

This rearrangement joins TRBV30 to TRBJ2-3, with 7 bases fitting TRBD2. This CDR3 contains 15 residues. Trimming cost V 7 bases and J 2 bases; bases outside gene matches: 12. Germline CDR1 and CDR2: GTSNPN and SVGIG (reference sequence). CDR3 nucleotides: TGTGCCTCCGACCTCCTAGCGGCTCCCACAGATACGCAGTATTTT. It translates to CASDLLAAPTDTQYF.

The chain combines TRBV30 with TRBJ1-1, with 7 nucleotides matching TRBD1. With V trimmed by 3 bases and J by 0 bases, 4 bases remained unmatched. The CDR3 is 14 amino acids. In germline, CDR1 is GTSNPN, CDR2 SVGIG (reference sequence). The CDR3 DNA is TGTGCCTGGAGCACAGGGGTTATGAACACTGAAGCTTTCTTT. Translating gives CAWSTGVMNTEAFF.

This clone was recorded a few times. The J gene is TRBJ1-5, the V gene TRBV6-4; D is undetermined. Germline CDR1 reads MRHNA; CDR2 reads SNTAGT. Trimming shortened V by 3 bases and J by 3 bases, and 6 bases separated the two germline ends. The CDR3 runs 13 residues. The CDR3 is CASSERVNQPQHF. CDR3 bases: TGTGCCAGCAGTGAGCGGGTCAATCAGCCCCAGCATTTT.

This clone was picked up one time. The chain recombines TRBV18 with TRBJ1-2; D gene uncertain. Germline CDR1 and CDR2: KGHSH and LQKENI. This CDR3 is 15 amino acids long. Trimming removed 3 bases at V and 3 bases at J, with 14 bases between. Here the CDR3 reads CASSPQANTYYGYTF. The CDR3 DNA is TGTGCCAGCTCACCGCAGGCGAATACCTACTATGGCTACACCTTC.

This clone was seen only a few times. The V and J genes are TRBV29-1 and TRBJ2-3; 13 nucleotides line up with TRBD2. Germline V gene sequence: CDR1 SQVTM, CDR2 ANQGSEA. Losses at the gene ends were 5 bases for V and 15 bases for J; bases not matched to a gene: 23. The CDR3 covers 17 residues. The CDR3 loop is CSVHQPRLAGGPEWQYF. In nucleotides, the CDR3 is TGCAGCGTTCACCAACCCAGACTAGCGGGAGGCCCTGAGTGGCAATATTTT.

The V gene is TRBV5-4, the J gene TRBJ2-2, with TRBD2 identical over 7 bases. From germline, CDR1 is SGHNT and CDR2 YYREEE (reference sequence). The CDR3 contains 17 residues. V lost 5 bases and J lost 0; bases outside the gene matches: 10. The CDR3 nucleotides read TGTGCCAGCAGTTCACCGAGCGGGGCCCCGAACACCGGGGAGCTGTTTTTT. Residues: CASSSPSGAPNTGELFF.

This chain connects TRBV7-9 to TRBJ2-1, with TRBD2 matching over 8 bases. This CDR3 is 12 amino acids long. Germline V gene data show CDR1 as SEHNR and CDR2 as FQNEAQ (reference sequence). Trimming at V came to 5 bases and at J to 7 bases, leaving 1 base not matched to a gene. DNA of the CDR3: TGTGCCAGCAGCCCTAGCGGGAATGAGCAGTTCTTC. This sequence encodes CASSPSGNEQFF.

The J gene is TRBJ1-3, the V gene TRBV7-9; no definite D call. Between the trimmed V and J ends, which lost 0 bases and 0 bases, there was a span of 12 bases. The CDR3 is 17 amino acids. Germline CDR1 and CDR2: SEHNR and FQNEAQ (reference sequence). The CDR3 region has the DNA TGTGCCAGCAGCTTAGCAGGGAGTGCGATCTCTGGAAACACCATATATTTT. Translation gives CASSLAGSAISGNTIYF.

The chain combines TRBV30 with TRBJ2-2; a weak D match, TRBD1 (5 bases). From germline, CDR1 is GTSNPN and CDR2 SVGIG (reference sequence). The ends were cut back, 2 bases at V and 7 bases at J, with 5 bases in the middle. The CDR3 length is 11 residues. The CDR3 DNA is TGTGCCTGGAGTCAGGGCGGGGAGCTGTTTTTT. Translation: CAWSQGGELFF.

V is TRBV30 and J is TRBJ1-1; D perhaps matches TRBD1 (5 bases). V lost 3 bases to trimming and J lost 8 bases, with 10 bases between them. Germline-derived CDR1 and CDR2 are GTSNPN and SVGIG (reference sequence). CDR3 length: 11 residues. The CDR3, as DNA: TGTGCCTGGAGGGGCGGGGGGGAAGCTTTCTTT. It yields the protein CAWRGGGEAFF.

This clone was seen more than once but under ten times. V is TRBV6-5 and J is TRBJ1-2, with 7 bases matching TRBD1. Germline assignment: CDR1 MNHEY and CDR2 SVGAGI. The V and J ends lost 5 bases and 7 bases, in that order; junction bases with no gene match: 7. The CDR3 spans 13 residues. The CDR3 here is CASSPQGGRGYTF. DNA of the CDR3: TGTGCCAGCAGTCCCCAAGGGGGCCGTGGCTACACCTTC.

DNA of the CDR3: TGTGCCAGCAGCAAAGATTGGTGCGGGATAGGGGACTTGATTGATACGCAGTATTTT. Translating gives CASSKDWCGIGDLIDTQYF. V is TRBV21-1 and J is TRBJ2-3; TRBD2, as called in the table, went unchecked against the DNA. TRBV21-1 is a pseudogene segment. CDR3 length: 19 amino acids.

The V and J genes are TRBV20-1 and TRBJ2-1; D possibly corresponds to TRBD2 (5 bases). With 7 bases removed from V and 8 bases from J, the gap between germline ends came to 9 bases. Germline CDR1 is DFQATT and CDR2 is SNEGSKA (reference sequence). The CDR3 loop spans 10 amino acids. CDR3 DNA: TGCAGTGTTGAGGGCGATGAGCAGTTCTTC. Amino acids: CSVEGDEQFF.

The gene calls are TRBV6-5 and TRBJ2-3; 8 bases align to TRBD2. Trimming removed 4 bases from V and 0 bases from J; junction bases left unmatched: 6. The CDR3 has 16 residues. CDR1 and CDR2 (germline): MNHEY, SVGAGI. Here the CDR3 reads CASSFSGTSSTDTQYF. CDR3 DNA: TGTGCCAGCAGTTTTAGCGGGACCTCTAGCACAGATACGCAGTATTTT.

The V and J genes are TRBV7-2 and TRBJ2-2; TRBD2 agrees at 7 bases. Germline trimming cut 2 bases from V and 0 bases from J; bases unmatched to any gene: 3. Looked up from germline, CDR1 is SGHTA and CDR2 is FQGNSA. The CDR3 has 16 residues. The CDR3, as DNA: TGTGCCAGCAGCTTAACAAGCGGGGCGAACACCGGGGAGCTGTTTTTT. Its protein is CASSLTSGANTGELFF.

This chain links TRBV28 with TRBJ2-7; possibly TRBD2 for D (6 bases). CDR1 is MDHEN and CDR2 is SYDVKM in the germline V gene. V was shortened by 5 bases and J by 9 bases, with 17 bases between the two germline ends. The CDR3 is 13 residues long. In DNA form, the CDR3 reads TGTGCCAGCAGTCCCCTTACTGGAGGGGCGCAGTACTTC. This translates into CASSPLTGGAQYF.

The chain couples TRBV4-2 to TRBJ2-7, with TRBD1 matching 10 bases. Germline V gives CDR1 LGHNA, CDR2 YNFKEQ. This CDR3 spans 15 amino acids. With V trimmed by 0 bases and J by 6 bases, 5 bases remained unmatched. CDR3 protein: CASSQEGDRGAEQYF. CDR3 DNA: TGTGCCAGCAGCCAAGAAGGGGACAGGGGAGCCGAGCAGTACTTC.

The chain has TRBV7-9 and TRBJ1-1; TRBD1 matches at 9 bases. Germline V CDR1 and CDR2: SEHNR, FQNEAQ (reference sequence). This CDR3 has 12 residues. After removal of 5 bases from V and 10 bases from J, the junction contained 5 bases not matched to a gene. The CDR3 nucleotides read TGTGCCAGCAGCCCGCCGACAGGGGGAGCTTTCTTT. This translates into CASSPPTGGAFF.

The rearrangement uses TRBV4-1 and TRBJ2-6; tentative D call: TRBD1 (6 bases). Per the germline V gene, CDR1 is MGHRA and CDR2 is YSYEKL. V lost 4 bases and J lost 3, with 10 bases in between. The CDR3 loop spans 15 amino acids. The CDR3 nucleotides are TGCGCCAGCAGCCCCCAGGGGCATGGGGCCAACGTCCTGACTTTC. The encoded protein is CASSPQGHGANVLTF.

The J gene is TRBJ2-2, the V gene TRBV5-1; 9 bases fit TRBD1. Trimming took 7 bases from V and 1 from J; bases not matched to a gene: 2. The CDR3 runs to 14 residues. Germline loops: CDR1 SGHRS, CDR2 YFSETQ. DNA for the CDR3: TGCGCCAGCGGGACAGGGCAGAACACCGGGGAGCTGTTTTTT. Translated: CASGTGQNTGELFF. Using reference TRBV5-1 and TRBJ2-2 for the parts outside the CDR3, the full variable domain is KAGVTQTPRYLIKTRGQQVTLSCSPISGHRSVSWYQQTPGQGLQFLFEYFSETQRNKGNFPGRFSGRQFSNSRSEMNVSTLELGDSALYLCASGTGQNTGELFFGEGSRLTVL.

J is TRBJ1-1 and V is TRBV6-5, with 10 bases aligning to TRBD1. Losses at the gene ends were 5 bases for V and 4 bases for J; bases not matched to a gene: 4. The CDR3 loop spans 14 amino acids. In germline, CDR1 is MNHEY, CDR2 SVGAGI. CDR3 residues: CASSRDRGFTEAFF. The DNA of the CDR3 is TGTGCCAGCAGTCGGGACAGGGGATTCACTGAAGCTTTCTTT.

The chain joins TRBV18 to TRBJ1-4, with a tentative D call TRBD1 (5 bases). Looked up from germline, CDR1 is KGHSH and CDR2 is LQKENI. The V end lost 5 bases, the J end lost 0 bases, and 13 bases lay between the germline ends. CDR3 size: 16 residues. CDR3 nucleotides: TGTGCCAGCTCAGCTATAACAGGAACAACTAATGAAAAACTGTTTTTT. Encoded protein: CASSAITGTTNEKLFF.